The T cell receptor (beta chain) described here comes from a study of spatial heterogeneity in lung cancer. The CDR3 runs 16 residues. CDR1 and CDR2 from the germline V gene are SGHAT and FQNNGV. The V gene end was trimmed by 5 bases and the J gene end by 0 bases; junction bases not matched to a gene: 6. This clonotype was seen many times. Indicated time point: blood at routine non-recurrence follow-up after resection. Unsorted whole RNA of tumor, nontumor lung or frozen PBMC was sequenced. TCRdb reprocessed the 5' RACE reads via MiXCR and lists one record per CDR3 protein. The sample shows about 30,000 distinct CDR3 sequences, 6% of them seen only once.

This sequence joins TRBV11-2 and TRBJ1-3; 8 bases are shared with TRBD1. Source: PBMCs, taken at follow-up. The sequence was obtained from a male donor with early-stage non-small cell lung cancer. The CDR3 here is CASSDRGRVSGNTIYF. CDR3 in DNA: TGTGCCAGCAGCGACAGGGGCCGAGTCTCTGGAAACACCATATATTTT.